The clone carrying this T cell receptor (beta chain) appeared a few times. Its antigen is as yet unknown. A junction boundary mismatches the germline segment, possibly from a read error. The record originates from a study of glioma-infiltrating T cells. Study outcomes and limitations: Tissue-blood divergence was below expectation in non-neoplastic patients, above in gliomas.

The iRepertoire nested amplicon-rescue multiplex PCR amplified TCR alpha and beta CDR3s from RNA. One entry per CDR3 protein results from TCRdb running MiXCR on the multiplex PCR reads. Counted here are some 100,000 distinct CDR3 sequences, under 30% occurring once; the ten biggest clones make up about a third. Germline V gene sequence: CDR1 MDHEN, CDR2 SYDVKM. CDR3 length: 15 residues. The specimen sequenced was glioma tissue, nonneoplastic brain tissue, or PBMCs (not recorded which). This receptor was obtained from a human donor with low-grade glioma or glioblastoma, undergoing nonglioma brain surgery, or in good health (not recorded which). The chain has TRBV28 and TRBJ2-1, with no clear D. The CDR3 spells CDSSLRAYTYNDQFF. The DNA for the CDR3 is TGTGACAGCAGTTTGCGCGCGTACACCTACAATGATCAGTTCTTC. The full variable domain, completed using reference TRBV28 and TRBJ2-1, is DVKVTQSSRYLVKRTGEKVFLECVQDMDHENMFWYRQDPGLGLRLIYFSYDVKMKEKGDIPEGYSVSREKKERFSLILESASTNQTSMYLCDSSLRAYTYNDQFFGPGTRLTVL.